The 28 T cell receptor beta chains given below trace back to one sample, sequenced in a study of cytomegalovirus exposure and HLA in healthy donors. PCR primers comprised 60 Vbeta and 13 Jbeta primers. Repertoires were generated with immunoSEQ multiplex PCR, while TCRdb's copy carries only in-frame clones and drops some. Of around 150,000 clones in the sample, 70% to 80% were seen once. The sample consisted of PBMCs. All receptors derive from a female donor in good health and CMV-seropositive.

CDR3 nucleotides: TGTGCCAGCAGCTCACCCGACTTAAGACTGATCTACGAGCAGTACTTC. It is translated as CASSSPDLRLIYEQYF. V usage is TRBV28 and J usage is TRBJ2-7; D call uncertain. The CDR3 extends over 16 amino acids. Germline CDR1 reads MDHEN; CDR2 reads SYDVKM. The germline V and J ends were trimmed by 6 bases and 3 bases, with 21 bases remaining between them. Full variable domain (missing parts from reference TRBV28 and TRBJ2-7): DVKVTQSSRYLVKRTGEKVFLECVQDMDHENMFWYRQDPGLGLRLIYFSYDVKMKEKGDIPEGYSVSREKKERFSLILESASTNQTSMYLCASSSPDLRLIYEQYFGPGTRLTVT.

The rearrangement joins TRBV5-4 to TRBJ1-2, with D possibly matching TRBD1 (5 bases). This CDR3 contains 13 residues. Germline V gene data show CDR1 as SGHNT and CDR2 as YYREEE (reference sequence). Trimming shortened V by 1 base and J by 2 bases, and 6 bases separated the two germline ends. Here the CDR3 DNA reads TGTGCCAGCAGCTTGAGGGGCAACTATGGCTACACCTTC. Translating gives CASSLRGNYGYTF.

The chain joins TRBV2 to TRBJ2-7, with D possibly matching TRBD1 (6 bases). Germline-derived CDR1 and CDR2 are SNHLY and FYNNEI. The CDR3 covers 15 residues. V lost 3 bases and J 3 bases, leaving 15 bases between the germline ends. CDR3 region: CASSDSSGALYEQYF. In DNA form, the CDR3 reads TGTGCCAGCAGTGATTCTTCAGGGGCCCTCTACGAGCAGTACTTC.

The V call is TRBV6-1, the J call TRBJ1-2; 7 bases align to TRBD1. The CDR3 covers 14 residues. Unmatched junction bases numbered 8, after V lost 6 bases and J lost 4 bases. Germline assignment: CDR1 MNHNS and CDR2 SASEGT. The CDR3: CASRALTGVYGYTF. The CDR3, as DNA: TGTGCCAGCAGGGCCCTAACAGGGGTCTATGGCTACACCTTC.

Regarding this clone: Germline and junction disagree at one end, which may indicate a read error. J is TRBJ2-2 and V is TRBV2, with D perhaps TRBD2 (6 bases). Germline V gives CDR1 SNHLY, CDR2 FYNNEI. This CDR3 is 14 amino acids long. In DNA, the CDR3 is TGTGCCAGCAGTGCCTTCGGGTCGACCGGGGGGCTGTTTTTT. Protein: CASSAFGSTGGLFF.

This chain joins TRBV5-1 and TRBJ2-7, with D maybe TRBD1 (6 bases). CDR1 and CDR2 (germline): SGHRS, YFSETQ. V lost 0 bases and J 3 bases, leaving 10 bases between the germline ends. This CDR3 spans 14 amino acids. CDR3 DNA sequence: TGCGCCAGCAGCTTGGGGACAGCCATCTACGAGCAGTACTTC. This translates into CASSLGTAIYEQYF. The full variable domain, with the rest looked up from reference TRBV5-1 and TRBJ2-7, is KAGVTQTPRYLIKTRGQQVTLSCSPISGHRSVSWYQQTPGQGLQFLFEYFSETQRNKGNFPGRFSGRQFSNSRSEMNVSTLELGDSALYLCASSLGTAIYEQYFGPGTRLTVT.

The chain combines TRBV7-5 with TRBJ2-1; the D call of TRBD1 is as the table states it, not checked on the DNA. TRBV7-5 is recorded as a pseudogene. This CDR3 is built from 14 residues. The DNA for the CDR3 is TGTGTCAGAAGCGTGGGGGACAGGGGCGATGAGCAGTTCTTC. Translating it yields CVRSVGDRGDEQFF.

The genes are TRBV27 and TRBJ2-5, with D maybe TRBD2 (6 bases). This CDR3 is built from 13 residues. Between the trimmed V and J ends, which lost 6 bases and 5 bases, there was a span of 13 bases. Germline loops: CDR1 MNHEY, CDR2 SMNVEV (reference sequence). CDR3 residues: CASRRLGGETQYF. For the CDR3, the DNA is TGTGCCAGCAGGAGACTCGGGGGTGAGACCCAGTACTTC.

J is TRBJ2-1 and V is TRBV5-1, with TRBD2 matching 8 bases. V shed 4 bases and J 0 bases; nucleotides not matched to a gene: 6. The CDR3 extends over 16 amino acids. The germline V gene has CDR1 SGHRS and CDR2 YFSETQ. CDR3 DNA sequence: TGCGCCAGCAGCCCGGAGCGGGGGAGCTCCTACAATGAGCAGTTCTTC. Translated, it gives CASSPERGSSYNEQFF.

CDR3 loop: CASSLVGLARQETQYF. The CDR3 DNA follows: TGCGCCAGCAGCTTGGTTGGACTAGCGAGGCAAGAGACCCAGTACTTC. The chain joins TRBV5-1 to TRBJ2-5; TRBD2 agrees at 9 bases. The CDR3 has 16 residues. Germline CDR1 is SGHRS and CDR2 is YFSETQ. V lost 0 bases and J lost 2; bases outside the gene matches: 5.

The V and J genes are TRBV6-5 and TRBJ2-7, with TRBD1 matching 8 bases. There are 14 residues in the CDR3. J was trimmed by 4 bases and V by 6 bases; bases with no gene match: 8. Germline V gene sequence: CDR1 MNHEY, CDR2 SVGAGI. CDR3 DNA: TGTGCCAGCAGCCGGGCAGGGGGCGATTACGAGCAGTACTTC. Translated: CASSRAGGDYEQYF.

V and J are TRBV5-4 and TRBJ2-3; tentative D call: TRBD2 (6 bases). This CDR3 contains 17 residues. The ends were cut back, 0 bases at V and 0 bases at J, with 14 bases in the middle. Germline V gene lookup returns CDR1 SGHNT and CDR2 YYREEE (reference sequence). The CDR3 DNA follows: TGTGCCAGCAGCTTGGTCGGTGGAGGGCTTAGCACAGATACGCAGTATTTT. Protein product: CASSLVGGGLSTDTQYF.

The chain is built from TRBV7-6 and TRBJ1-2; a possible D gene is TRBD1 (6 bases). The V end lost 5 bases, the J end lost 0 bases, and 16 bases lay between the germline ends. The CDR3 covers 16 residues. Germline V gene data show CDR1 as SGHVS and CDR2 as FNYEAQ. This CDR3 reads CASSQEDRHPNYGYTF. The DNA of the CDR3 is TGTGCCAGCAGCCAGGAAGACAGGCATCCTAACTATGGCTACACCTTC.

The chain couples TRBV27 to TRBJ2-2, with TRBD2 as a possible D gene (5 bases). This CDR3 has 12 residues. V lost 8 bases and J 4 bases, leaving 8 bases between the germline ends. The germline CDR1 and CDR2 sequences are MNHEY and SMNVEV (reference sequence). As DNA, the CDR3 is TGTGCCAGCGGTGGACTCACCGGGGAGCTGTTTTTT. It specifies CASGGLTGELFF.

The CDR3 DNA follows: TGTGCCAGCAGCGAAGCCCTAGCGAATTCGATCACAGATACGCAGTATTTT. Translated, it gives CASSEALANSITDTQYF. This chain links TRBV7-3 with TRBJ2-3; a possible D gene is TRBD2 (6 bases). The CDR3 consists of 17 residues. V lost 5 bases and J lost 2, with 20 bases in between. Per the germline V gene, CDR1 is SGHTA and CDR2 is FQGTGA. The complete variable domain, with remaining parts taken from reference TRBV7-3 and TRBJ2-3, reads GAGVSQTPSNKVTEKGKYVELRCDPISGHTALYWYRQSLGQGPEFLIYFQGTGAADDSGLPNDRFFAVRPEGSVSTLKIQRTERGDSAVYLCASSEALANSITDTQYFGPGTRLTVL.

This clone came up a few times. The chain carries TRBV5-1 and TRBJ1-3; 7 positions agree with TRBD1. The germline V gene encodes CDR1 SGHRS and CDR2 YFSETQ. The CDR3 is made up of 17 amino acids. V lost 1 base and J lost 4; bases outside the gene matches: 11. The CDR3 DNA sequence: TGCGCCAGCAGCTTGTCCCCACAGGGGTCAGGAGGAAACACCATATATTTT. This encodes CASSLSPQGSGGNTIYF.

The CDR3 DNA follows: TGTGCCAGCAGCCGCCAACAGGCCCCGCGAAACTATGGCTACACCTTC. As protein: CASSRQQAPRNYGYTF. The rearrangement joins TRBV5-4 to TRBJ1-2, with D tentatively TRBD1 (5 bases). Trimming stripped 4 bases from V and 2 bases from J, with 18 bases between. The CDR3 covers 16 residues. CDR1 is SGHNT, CDR2 YYREEE, per germline (reference sequence).

J is TRBJ2-7 and V is TRBV30; 9 positions agree with TRBD2. The germline gives CDR1 GTSNPN, CDR2 SVGIG (reference sequence). V lost 2 bases, J lost 7 bases, and 6 bases stayed unmatched. The CDR3 totals 13 residues. CDR3 sequence: CAWSLASGIEQYF. DNA of the CDR3: TGTGCCTGGAGTCTGGCTAGCGGGATTGAGCAGTACTTC.

CDR3 nucleotide sequence: TGTGCCAGCAGCTTAGGCGATAGGAGCTCCTATAATTCACCCCTCCACTTT. It specifies CASSLGDRSSYNSPLHF. The J gene is TRBJ1-6, the V gene TRBV13; no clear D gene. Germline lookup yields CDR1 PRHDT and CDR2 FYEKMQ (reference sequence). V was pared by 0 bases and J by 0 bases, with 9 bases between. The CDR3 runs 17 residues.

This chain links TRBV6-5 with TRBJ2-7, with 9 bases fitting TRBD2. CDR3 length: 16 amino acids. Germline V CDR1 and CDR2: MNHEY, SVGAGI. V lost 0 bases to trimming and J lost 4 bases; unmatched junction nucleotides: 7. The CDR3 loop reads CASSYSRGLARYEQYF. Here the CDR3 DNA reads TGTGCCAGCAGTTACTCGAGGGGACTAGCAAGGTACGAGCAGTACTTC.

As regards this clone: This same CDR3 is encoded by further DNA sequences in the sample. The chain links TRBV7-6 to TRBJ2-1; D possibly corresponds to TRBD1 (5 bases). This CDR3 is 13 amino acids long. CDR1 and CDR2 from the germline V gene are SGHVS and FNYEAQ. Trimming pared 1 base from V and 6 bases from J, leaving 7 bases between. The CDR3 region is CASSLGGSNEQFF. The CDR3 nucleotides read TGTGCCAGCAGCTTAGGGGGCTCCAATGAGCAGTTCTTC.

This rearrangement joins TRBV13 to TRBJ1-3; D unresolved. CDR3 length equals 13 residues. Deletions cut 6 bases from V and 2 bases from J, with 8 bases between. Per the germline V gene, CDR1 is PRHDT and CDR2 is FYEKMQ (reference sequence). The CDR3 loop is CASSASPGNTIYF. CDR3 sequence (DNA): TGTGCCAGCAGTGCGAGTCCTGGAAACACCATATATTTT. Full variable domain (missing parts from reference TRBV13 and TRBJ1-3): AAGVIQSPRHLIKEKRETATLKCYPIPRHDTVYWYQQGPGQDPQFLISFYEKMQSDKGSIPDRFSAQQFSDYHSELNMSSLELGDSALYFCASSASPGNTIYFGEGSWLTVV.

V gene TRBV10-3 combines with J gene TRBJ2-5, with a weak D call TRBD1 (6 bases). The V end was cut by 2 bases, the J end by 5 bases, with 9 bases between. Germline V lookup: CDR1 ENHRY, CDR2 SYGVKD. The CDR3 covers 13 residues. CDR3 DNA: TGTGCCATCAGTGAGGGGGGCGAGGAGACCCAGTACTTC. Its protein is CAISEGGEETQYF.

This clone has just a few counts. The V gene is TRBV18, the J gene TRBJ2-7; TRBD1 aligns across 7 bases. The ends lost 3 bases at V and 5 bases at J; junction bases unmatched: 7. The length of the CDR3 is 14 residues. Germline V gene lookup returns CDR1 KGHSH and CDR2 LQKENI. The CDR3 coding sequence is TGTGCCAGCTCACCTGGGACAGCTCGAGACGAGCAGTACTTC. Translating gives CASSPGTARDEQYF. Combining the CDR3 with reference TRBV18 and TRBJ2-7 gives the whole variable domain NAGVMQNPRHLVRRRGQEARLRCSPMKGHSHVYWYRQLPEEGLKFMVYLQKENIIDESGMPKERFSAEFPKEGPSILRIQQVVRGDSAAYFCASSPGTARDEQYFGPGTRLTVT.

The genes are TRBV7-6 and TRBJ1-3, with TRBD1 matching over 7 bases. Germline V gene sequence: CDR1 SGHVS, CDR2 FNYEAQ. This CDR3 contains 16 residues. V was clipped by 5 bases and J by 2 bases; unmatched bases: 9. CDR3 sequence (DNA): TGTGCCAGCAGCCAAATAACAGGGGCCCCTGGAAACACCATATATTTT. Its translation: CASSQITGAPGNTIYF.

This clone has more than one count but fewer than ten. The genes are TRBV28 and TRBJ1-5, with 8 nucleotides matching TRBD1. In germline, CDR1 is MDHEN, CDR2 SYDVKM. This CDR3 is built from 14 residues. V lost 5 bases to trimming and J lost 4 bases; unmatched junction nucleotides: 4. The CDR3 loop is CASSGDRTNQPQHF. CDR3 sequence (DNA): TGTGCCAGCAGTGGGGACAGGACGAATCAGCCCCAGCATTTT. Supplemented by reference TRBV28 and TRBJ1-5, the full variable domain reads DVKVTQSSRYLVKRTGEKVFLECVQDMDHENMFWYRQDPGLGLRLIYFSYDVKMKEKGDIPEGYSVSREKKERFSLILESASTNQTSMYLCASSGDRTNQPQHFGDGTRLSIL.

This clone was counted a single time. The V call is TRBV19, the J call TRBJ1-1; 7 nucleotides align to TRBD1. In germline, CDR1 is LNHDA, CDR2 SQIVND (reference sequence). The V gene end was trimmed by 7 bases and the J gene end by 6 bases; junction bases not matched to a gene: 14. This CDR3 has 15 residues. CDR3 sequence (DNA): TGTGCCAGTAATCCCATTGACAGGGATTTTTCTGAAGCTTTCTTT. Its translation: CASNPIDRDFSEAFF.

The genes are TRBV5-6 and TRBJ1-1; possibly TRBD1 for D (6 bases). The CDR3 has 15 amino acids. Trimming removed 1 base at V and 3 bases at J, with 13 bases between. Per the germline V gene, CDR1 is SGHDT and CDR2 is YYEEEE. The CDR3 DNA reads TGTGCCAGCAGCTTGCAAAACAGGGCGGACACTGAAGCTTTCTTT. Translation gives CASSLQNRADTEAFF.